These T cell receptor beta chains were read from a single sample in a study of blood T cell repertoires in COVID-19. Method: immunoSEQ multiplex PCR; TCRdb's copy keeps in-frame clones and lacks some. The top ten clones hold about 0.26% of a sample with roughly 670,000 clones, 75% to 90% of them seen once. The sequencing sample was made of peripheral blood. These TCRs come from a woman between 18 and 29 years old with acute or convalescent COVID-19. The CDR3 runs from the conserved cysteine through the conserved F or W. Each record gives: D gene, clone size, J gene, V gene, CDR3 DNA, CDR3 protein. D genes are given only for firm matches. Only part of the rows carry a size: once, few, many, or a class if the clone is expanded.

. . TRBJ2-1 TRBV30 TGTGCCTGGAGTCGGGGAGGTTGGCAGGGGGGCAATGAGCAGTTCTTC CAWSRGGWQGGNEQFF
TRBD1 . TRBJ1-5 TRBV30 TGTGCCTGGAGTGGAGACAGGGGCTATCAGCCCCAGCATTTT CAWSGDRGYQPQHF
TRBD1 . TRBJ2-2 TRBV24-1 TGTGCCACCAGAGGACAGGAGAACACCGGGGAGCTGTTTTTT CATRGQENTGELFF
TRBD1 . TRBJ1-1 TRBV5-1 TGCGCCAGCAGCTTAGGACAGGTTACTGAAGCTTTCTTT CASSLGQVTEAFF
. . TRBJ2-7 TRBV30 TGTGCCTTCCGGGACTTCTCCTACGAGCAGTACTTC CAFRDFSYEQYF
TRBD1 . TRBJ2-2 TRBV4-3 TGCGCCAGCAGCCGACAAGGGGACAGGGCAATCGGGGAGCTGTTTTTT CASSRQGDRAIGELFF
. . TRBJ1-3 TRBV11-2 TGTGCCAGCAGCTTAAGACAGGAGAGCTCTGGAAACACCATATATTTT CASSLRQESSGNTIYF
TRBD1 . TRBJ2-1 TRBV6-6 TGTGCCAGCAGTCCCTTACCACAGGGGGCCCTATACAATGAGCAGTTCTTC CASSPLPQGALYNEQFF
. . TRBJ1-2 TRBV21-1 TGTGCCAGCAGCAAAAATGAGAGCAGGACGGGCAGGGATGGCTACACCTTC CASSKNESRTGRDGYTF
. . TRBJ1-1 TRBV4-3 TGCGCCAGCAGCCAAGAGGTGGGCGCGGGCACTGAAGCTTTCTTT CASSQEVGAGTEAFF
. . TRBJ2-3 TRBV27 TGTGCCAGCAGTTTATCGAACGGGCTGGGGCCTAGCACAGATACGCAGTATTTT CASSLSNGLGPSTDTQYF
TRBD1 . TRBJ2-2 TRBV27 TGTGCCAGCACGAATAAGCCGGGACAGGGGCACACCGGGGAGCTGTTTTTT CASTNKPGQGHTGELFF
TRBD1 . TRBJ2-1 TRBV30 TGTGCCTGGACAGGGGGATGGGGAAAGCAGTTCTTC CAWTGGWGKQFF
TRBD1 . TRBJ1-2 TRBV5-1 TGCGCCAGCAGCTCTGACAGGGGAAACTATGGCTACACCTTC CASSSDRGNYGYTF
. . TRBJ2-7 TRBV25-1 TGTGCCAGCAGGCAAACAGGGACCGCCGAGCAGTACTTC CASRQTGTAEQYF
TRBD2 once TRBJ2-1 TRBV3-1/TRBV3-2 TGTGCCAGCAGCCAAGGGGGAGGGACCTACAATGAGCAGTTCTTC CASSQGGGTYNEQFF
. . TRBJ1-1 TRBV13 TGTGCCGGGGGGGTGAACACTGAAGCTTTCTTT CAGGVNTEAFF
. . TRBJ1-1 TRBV19 TGTGCCAGTAGTAAACGACAGAGTTTCGAAGCTTTCTTT CASSKRQSFEAFF
TRBD2 . TRBJ2-3 TRBV7-3 TGTGCCAGCAGCTCCCTAGCGGGGGCGAAAACAGATACGCAGTATTTT CASSSLAGAKTDTQYF
. few TRBJ1-1 TRBV27 TGTGCCACCCAAAGGTCCAGGGGAACTGAAGCTTTCTTT CATQRSRGTEAFF
. . TRBJ1-2 TRBV6-4 TGTGCCAGCAGTGCAGAAGTAGGGATGGGGCTCAGTGGCTACACCTTC CASSAEVGMGLSGYTF
TRBD2 . TRBJ2-7 TRBV7-2 TGTGCCAGCAGCAGGGGACTAGCGGGGGATTACTCCTACGAGCAGTACTTC CASSRGLAGDYSYEQYF
TRBD1 . TRBJ2-4 TRBV7-2 TGTGCCAGCAGCCCTCAGACAGGGTCAGGCAAAAACATTCAGTACTTC CASSPQTGSGKNIQYF
. . TRBJ1-5 TRBV28 TGTGCCAGCAGTCCTACGGGGGTACAGCCCCAGCATTTT CASSPTGVQPQHF
. . TRBJ2-7 TRBV5-6 TGTGCCAGCAGTCGACCGACAGGACTCGGCTCCTACGAGCAGTACTTC CASSRPTGLGSYEQYF
TRBD1 . TRBJ1-2 TRBV2 TGTGCCAGCAGTGGACGTGACAGGGGGCTCGACTATGGCTACACCTTC CASSGRDRGLDYGYTF
. . TRBJ1-1 TRBV7-9 TGTGCCAGCAGCCTACAGGAGCCCAACACTGAAGCTTTCTTT CASSLQEPNTEAFF
TRBD1 . TRBJ1-1 TRBV14 TGTGCCAGCAGCCTCCGGCCAGGGGGGACTGAAGCTTTCTTT CASSLRPGGTEAFF
TRBD1 . TRBJ1-1 TRBV29-1 TGCAGCTCGGACAGGGAAGTCACTGAAGCTTTCTTT CSSDREVTEAFF
. . TRBJ2-3 TRBV10-3 TGTGCCATCCGCGGGGACACAGATACGCAGTATTTT CAIRGDTDTQYF
. . TRBJ1-5 TRBV30 TGTGCCTGGACTCAGGGTCCCGGACAGCCCCAGCATTTT CAWTQGPGQPQHF
TRBD1 . TRBJ2-3 TRBV5-1 TGCGCCAGCAGCTTGGAAGATACGGGGACAGGAGAGGATACGCAGTATTTT CASSLEDTGTGEDTQYF
. few TRBJ1-1 TRBV5-1 TGCGCCAGCAGCTTGGTAGGCAGGGGATCATCGAACACTGAAGCTTTCTTT CASSLVGRGSSNTEAFF
TRBD1 once TRBJ1-1 TRBV24-1 TGTGCCACCAGTGACCCGGGACAGGGGACTTTCTTT CATSDPGQGTFF
. . TRBJ2-1 TRBV9 TGTGCCAGCAGCGTTCGAGTTTCACATGAGCAGTTCTTC CASSVRVSHEQFF
. . TRBJ1-3 TRBV30 TGTGCCTGGTCGTATAGACTGAACTCTGGAAACACCATATATTTT CAWSYRLNSGNTIYF
. few TRBJ1-2 TRBV27 TGTGCCAGCAGTTTAGGGGGACAAATCTATGGCTACACCTTC CASSLGGQIYGYTF
. . TRBJ2-7 TRBV30 TGTGCCTGGAGTGTACTCTCGCGGGGGCTATTATACGAGCAGTACTTC CAWSVLSRGLLYEQYF
. . TRBJ1-1 TRBV6-5 TGTGCCAGCACTAAACCGGGACAGAACACTGAAGCTTTCTTT CASTKPGQNTEAFF
TRBD1 few TRBJ1-6 TRBV5-6 TGTGCCAGCAGCTTGCCCCTGGGACTAGACAGGGAAAATTCACCCCTCCACTTT CASSLPLGLDRENSPLHF
TRBD1 . TRBJ1-1 TRBV18 TGTGCCAGCTCCCATGCGACAGGGCTCGGTGAAGCTTTCTTT CASSHATGLGEAFF
. . TRBJ1-3 TRBV10-3 TGTGCCATCACGGCCAGGGGTCTTTTAGGAGTGAACACCATATATTTT CAITARGLLGVNTIYF
. . TRBJ1-1 TRBV20-1 TGCAGTTCCCCAGGGGACCCTGAAGCTTTCTTT CSSPGDPEAFF
. . TRBJ2-1 TRBV14 TGTGCCAGCAGCCAGGACGGGGACTCGTACAATGAGCAGTTCTTC CASSQDGDSYNEQFF
. . TRBJ2-1 TRBV4-3 TGCGCCAGCAGCCATCTTCCGGGAAATCATGAGCAGTTCTTC CASSHLPGNHEQFF
TRBD2 . TRBJ2-7 TRBV27 TGTGCCAGCAGTCCACAGCGGGGGGGTTTCTACGAGCAGTACTTC CASSPQRGGFYEQYF
. few TRBJ2-7 TRBV5-1 TGCGCCAGCAGCTTAGACCAGGCTGCTGGAGAGCAGTACTTC CASSLDQAAGEQYF
. . TRBJ1-1 TRBV27 TGTGCCAGCAGTTTAACGGGACCCCTGGAGGGAGCTTTCTTT CASSLTGPLEGAFF
TRBD1 once TRBJ1-1 TRBV7-9 TGTGCCAGCAGCTCCAGGGGGGAGGCGGGCACTGAAGCTTTCTTT CASSSRGEAGTEAFF